One T cell receptor (beta chain) is described in this entry. As yet, its antigen is unknown. Unique molecular identifiers were present in the TCR beta cDNA libraries. The yield from around 1 to 10 million T cells was roughly 0.5 million cDNA molecules in total. One entry per CDR3 protein, called by TCRdb with MiXCR from the PCR reads. The repertoire consists of 820,000 or so distinct CDR3 sequences, with around 53% occurring once and the leading ten covering 4% to 5.5%. This sample stems from a study of post-analysis software for immune sequencing data. Notes on the study in general: Among about 5 TRBV segments more frequent in patients than controls were TRBV5-6, TRBV5-1 and TRBV20-1. In multiple sclerosis, normalized Chao1 diversity was significantly below that of controls.

Germline V gene lookup returns CDR1 MNHEY and CDR2 SMNVEV (reference sequence). This CDR3 is built from 15 residues. This chain links TRBV27 with TRBJ2-7; 12 bases are shared with TRBD2. The J call may be in error: the DNA end matches TRBJ2-5 better. The sample comprised blood. The TCR sequence derives from a girl between 5 and 17 years old with multiple sclerosis. This CDR3 reads CASCASGRAAETQYF. The CDR3 DNA reads TGTGCCAGCTGCGCTAGCGGGAGGGCCGCTGAGACCCAGTACTTC.